Sequencing of this TCR beta chain was carried out in a study of breast tumors, draining lymph nodes, adjacent tissues. Each CDR3 protein is one row after TCRdb ran MiXCR on the multiplex PCR reads. This sample has fewer than 90,000 distinct CDR3 sequences, with over 25% found just once. Breast cancer patients provided tissue from their axillary draining lymph nodes. Germline V gene sequence: CDR1 MNHNY, CDR2 SVGAGI (reference sequence). V was trimmed by 6 bases and J by 6 bases, leaving 15 bases between them. The CDR3 is made up of 13 amino acids. V gene TRBV6-6 combines with J gene TRBJ2-7, with D hard to call. The clonotype comes from a female donor with breast cancer. Some clones in this sample may be carry-over from other donors' samples. The sample taken for sequencing was axillary lymph node tissue. The CDR3 DNA reads as TGTGCCAGCAGGTTCGACACCTTCTCCGAGCAGTACTTC. It codes for CASRFDTFSEQYF.